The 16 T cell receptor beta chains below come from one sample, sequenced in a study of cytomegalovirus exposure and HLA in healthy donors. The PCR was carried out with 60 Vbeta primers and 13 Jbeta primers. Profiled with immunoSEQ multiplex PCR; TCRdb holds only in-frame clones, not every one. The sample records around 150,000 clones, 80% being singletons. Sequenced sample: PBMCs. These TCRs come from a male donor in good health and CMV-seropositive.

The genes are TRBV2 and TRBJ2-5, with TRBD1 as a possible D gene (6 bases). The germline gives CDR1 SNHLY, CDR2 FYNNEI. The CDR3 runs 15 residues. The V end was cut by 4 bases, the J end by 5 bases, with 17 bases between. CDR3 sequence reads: CASSGGQWDFETQYF. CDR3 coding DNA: TGTGCCAGCAGTGGGGGGCAGTGGGATTTTGAGACCCAGTACTTC.

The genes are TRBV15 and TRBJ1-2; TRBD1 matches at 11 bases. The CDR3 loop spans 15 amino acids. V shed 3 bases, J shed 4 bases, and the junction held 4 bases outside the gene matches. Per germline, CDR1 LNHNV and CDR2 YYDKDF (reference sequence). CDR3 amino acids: CATSRDRGLTYGYTF. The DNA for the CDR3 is TGTGCCACCAGCAGGGACAGGGGGCTTACCTATGGCTACACCTTC. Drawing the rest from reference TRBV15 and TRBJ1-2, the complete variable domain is DAMVIQNPRYQVTQFGKPVTLSCSQTLNHNVMYWYQQKSSQAPKLLFHYYDKDFNNEADTPDNFQSRRPNTSFCFLDIRSPGLGDTAMYLCATSRDRGLTYGYTFGSGTRLTVV.

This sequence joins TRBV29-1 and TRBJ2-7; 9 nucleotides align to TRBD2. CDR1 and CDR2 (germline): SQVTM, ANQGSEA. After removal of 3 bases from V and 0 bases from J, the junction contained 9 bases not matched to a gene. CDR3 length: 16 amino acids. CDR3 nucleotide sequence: TGCAGCGTTGAGGGGCTAGCGGGGCCGCTCTCCTACGAGCAGTACTTC. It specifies CSVEGLAGPLSYEQYF.

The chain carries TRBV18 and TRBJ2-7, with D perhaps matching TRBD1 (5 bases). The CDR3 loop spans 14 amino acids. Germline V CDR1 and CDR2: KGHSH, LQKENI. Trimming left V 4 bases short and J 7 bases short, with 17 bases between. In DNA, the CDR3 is TGTGCCAGCTCACTTAGGGGAATGGAGTTGGAGCAGTACTTC. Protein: CASSLRGMELEQYF.

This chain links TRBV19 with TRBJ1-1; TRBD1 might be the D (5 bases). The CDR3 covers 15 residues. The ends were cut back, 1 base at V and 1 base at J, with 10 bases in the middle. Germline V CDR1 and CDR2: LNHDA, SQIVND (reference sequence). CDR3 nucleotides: TGTGCCAGTAGTATAGGGGGGGGACCGAACACTGAAGCTTTCTTT. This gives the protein CASSIGGGPNTEAFF.

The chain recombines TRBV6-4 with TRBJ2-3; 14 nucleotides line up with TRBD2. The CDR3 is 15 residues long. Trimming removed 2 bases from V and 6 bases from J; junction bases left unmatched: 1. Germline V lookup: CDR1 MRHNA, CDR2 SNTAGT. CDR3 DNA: TGTGCCAGCAGTGACGGGACTAGCGGGAGTGATACGCAGTATTTT. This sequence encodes CASSDGTSGSDTQYF.

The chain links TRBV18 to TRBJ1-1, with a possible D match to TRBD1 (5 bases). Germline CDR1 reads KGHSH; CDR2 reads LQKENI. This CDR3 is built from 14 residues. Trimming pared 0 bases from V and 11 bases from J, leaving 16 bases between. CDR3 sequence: CASSPPEDVYRAFF. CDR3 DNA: TGTGCCAGCTCACCACCAGAGGACGTCTACAGGGCTTTCTTT.

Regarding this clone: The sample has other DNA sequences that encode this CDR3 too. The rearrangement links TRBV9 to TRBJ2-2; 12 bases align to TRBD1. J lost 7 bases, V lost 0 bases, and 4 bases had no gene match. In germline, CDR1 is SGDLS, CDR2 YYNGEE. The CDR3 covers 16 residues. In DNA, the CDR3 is TGTGCCAGCAGCGTAGGGGGGACAGGGGGCCTCGGGGAGCTGTTTTTT. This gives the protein CASSVGGTGGLGELFF.

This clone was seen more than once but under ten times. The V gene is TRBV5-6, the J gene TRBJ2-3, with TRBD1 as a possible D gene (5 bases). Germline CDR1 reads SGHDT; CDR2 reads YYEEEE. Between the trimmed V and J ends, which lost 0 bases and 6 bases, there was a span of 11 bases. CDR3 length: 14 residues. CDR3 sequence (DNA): TGTGCCAGCAGCTTGGCGGCAGGGTTGGATACGCAGTATTTT. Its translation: CASSLAAGLDTQYF.

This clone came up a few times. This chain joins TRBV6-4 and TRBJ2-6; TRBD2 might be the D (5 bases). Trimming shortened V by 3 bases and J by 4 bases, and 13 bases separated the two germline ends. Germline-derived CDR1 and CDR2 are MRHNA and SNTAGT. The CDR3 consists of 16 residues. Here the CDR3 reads CASSERVPPGANVLTF. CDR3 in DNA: TGTGCCAGCAGTGAGCGGGTGCCCCCCGGGGCCAACGTCCTGACTTTC.

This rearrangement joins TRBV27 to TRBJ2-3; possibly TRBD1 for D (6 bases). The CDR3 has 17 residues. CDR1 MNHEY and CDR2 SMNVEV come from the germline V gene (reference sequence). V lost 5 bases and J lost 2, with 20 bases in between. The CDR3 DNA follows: TGTGCCAGCAGTCAGATACAGGGAAGAAAGACCACAGATACGCAGTATTTT. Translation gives CASSQIQGRKTTDTQYF.

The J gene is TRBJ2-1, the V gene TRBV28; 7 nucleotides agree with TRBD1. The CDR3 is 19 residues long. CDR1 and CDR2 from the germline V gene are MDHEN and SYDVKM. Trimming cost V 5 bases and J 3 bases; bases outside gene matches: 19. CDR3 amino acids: CASSVVGVGTEFFYNEQFF. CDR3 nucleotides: TGTGCCAGCAGTGTGGTAGGGGTCGGGACAGAATTTTTCTACAATGAGCAGTTCTTC.

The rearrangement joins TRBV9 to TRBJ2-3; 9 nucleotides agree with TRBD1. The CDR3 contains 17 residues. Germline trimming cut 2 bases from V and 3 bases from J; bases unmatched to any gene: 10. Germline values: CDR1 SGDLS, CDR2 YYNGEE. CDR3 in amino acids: CASSVREDRGRTDTQYF. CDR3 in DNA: TGTGCCAGCAGCGTTAGAGAGGACAGGGGCAGAACAGATACGCAGTATTTT.

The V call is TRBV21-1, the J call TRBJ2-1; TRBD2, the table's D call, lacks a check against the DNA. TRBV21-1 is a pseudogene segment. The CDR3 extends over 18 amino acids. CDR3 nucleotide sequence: TGTGCCAGCAGCATAAAACGGACTAGCGGGAGTATGAGGAATGAGCAGTTCTTC. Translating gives CASSIKRTSGSMRNEQFF.

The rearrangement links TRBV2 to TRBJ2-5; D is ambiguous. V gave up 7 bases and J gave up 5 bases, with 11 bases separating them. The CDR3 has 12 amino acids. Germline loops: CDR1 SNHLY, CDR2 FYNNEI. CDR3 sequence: CASNEVGETQYF. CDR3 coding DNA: TGTGCCAGCAATGAGGTTGGCGAGACCCAGTACTTC.

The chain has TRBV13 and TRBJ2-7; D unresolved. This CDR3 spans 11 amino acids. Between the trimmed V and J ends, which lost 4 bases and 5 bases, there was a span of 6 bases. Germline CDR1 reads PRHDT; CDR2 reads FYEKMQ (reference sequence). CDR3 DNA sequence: TGTGCCAGCAGCTCCTCGGACGAGCAGTACTTC. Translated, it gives CASSSSDEQYF.